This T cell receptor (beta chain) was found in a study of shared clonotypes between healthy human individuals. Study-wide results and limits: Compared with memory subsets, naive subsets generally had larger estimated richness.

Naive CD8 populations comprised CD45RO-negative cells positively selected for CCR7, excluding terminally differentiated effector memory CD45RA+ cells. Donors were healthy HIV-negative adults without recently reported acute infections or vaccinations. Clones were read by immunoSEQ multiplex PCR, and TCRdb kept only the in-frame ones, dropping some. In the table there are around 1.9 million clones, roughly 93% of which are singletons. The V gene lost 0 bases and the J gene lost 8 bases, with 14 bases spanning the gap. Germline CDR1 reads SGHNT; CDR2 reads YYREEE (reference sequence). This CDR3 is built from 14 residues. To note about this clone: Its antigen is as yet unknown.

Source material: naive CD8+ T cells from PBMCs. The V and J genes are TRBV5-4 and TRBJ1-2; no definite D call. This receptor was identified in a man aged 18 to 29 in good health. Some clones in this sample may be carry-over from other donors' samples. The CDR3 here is CASSLEDPTGGYTF. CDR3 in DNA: TGTGCCAGCAGCTTGGAGGACCCGACGGGGGGCTACACCTTC.